The clone carrying this T cell receptor beta chain was seen just once. Libraries were prepared by immunoSEQ multiplex PCR; TCRdb keeps only in-frame clonotypes and omits some of them. The repertoire consists of 240,000 or so clones, with about 86% occurring once and the leading ten covering approximately 9.6%. This specimen belongs to a study of blood T cell repertoires in COVID-19. Across the whole study: The United States, Italy and Spain provided the acute and convalescent COVID-19 samples. Sources were T cells, B-cell-depleted T cells, or PBMCs; the material itself was cDNA or gDNA.

The CDR3 has 17 amino acids. The V and J ends lost 2 bases and 0 bases respectively, with 18 bases between them. Per the germline V gene, CDR1 is SGHTS and CDR2 is YDEGEE. Sequenced input: peripheral blood. This TCR came from an elderly woman with acute or convalescent COVID-19. The chain has TRBV5-8 and TRBJ2-7, with D possibly matching TRBD2 (7 bases). The CDR3 loop is CASSFGGGGAASYEQYF. In DNA form, the CDR3 reads TGTGCCAGCAGCTTTGGTGGAGGGGGGGCGGCCTCCTACGAGCAGTACTTC.